This T cell receptor beta chain is from a study of CD8 T cells in ankylosing spondylitis (dated by TCRdb to 2016 to 2017). Context from the whole study: The study profiled T cell receptor beta repertoires in healthy donors and ankylosing spondylitis patients to find disease-linked TCR variants. Samples of peripheral blood were taken, and for ankylosing spondylitis patients, synovial fluid was collected as well. In total, the full study cohort was made up of 108 healthy donors and about two dozen ankylosing spondylitis patients. General study outcomes and caveats: Blood from ankylosing spondylitis patients appeared to be characterized by a TCR beta motif composed of eight highly homologous amino acid variants. Some motif variants had previously been reported in the synovial fluid and blood of reactive arthritis patients, which suggests shared mechanisms of disease initiation. The disease-linked clones were reported as significantly enriched in matched synovial fluid samples from ankylosing spondylitis patients. The disease-linked clones had a CD8+ phenotype and were found at relatively low frequencies in peripheral blood.

The germline V gene supplies CDR1 LGHNA and CDR2 YNFKEQ. V drops 0 bases and J drops 6 bases, leaving 11 bases in between. Measured from the cysteine to the phenylalanine, the CDR3 is 14 residues long. CDR3 DNA only is kept here, 42 bases in frame from base 1. This clonotype was recorded at least ten times. Its antigen specificity is not known. There are no base qualities to consult, and no much larger clone falls within one base. Sequencing relied on an Illumina HiSeq 2500. Quantitative 5'-RACE with molecular barcodes was the method used to prepare the TCR beta libraries. The original methods were these. A new computational method, built on a probabilistic model of VDJ rearrangement, was used to identify disease-linked TCR variants. TCRdb handled the public reads itself, with Q25 trimming in fastp and clone calling in MiXCR, and kept productive beta chains. Rows are combined by CDR3 protein, so each entry shows the most common genes and DNA. V and J calls and clone size were set by TCRdb, not the authors. The sample includes some 120,000 distinct CDR3 sequences, with roughly 13% observed a single time. The leading ten clones occupy 2.5% to 3% of the sample.

This sequence uses TRBV4-2 and TRBJ2-5; TRBD2 could be the D gene, as 5 bases match. The source is a female donor with ankylosing spondylitis or in good health (not recorded which). The specimen was blood, either unsorted or a sorted T cell fraction (not recorded which). The encoded CDR3 is CASSQDTRAKTQYF. The DNA is as follows: TGTGCCAGCAGCCAAGATACTAGAGCGAAGACCCAGTACTTC.